This TCR beta chain was sequenced during a study of T cell responses to AZD1222 COVID-19 vaccine. Sequencing was performed with immunoSEQ multiplex PCR; in TCRdb, only in-frame clones are kept and a portion is missing. The sample lists approximately 160,000 clones, about nine tenths occurring once. Study-wide findings and caveats: Most donors were white British, females outnumbered males, and clonal diversity was possibly underestimated. Repertoires were obtained only post-peak T cell response. Baseline seropositives among AZD1222 recipients totaled only 5 to 7.

The CDR3 has 17 residues. The V segment lost 2 bases and the J segment 2 bases; nucleotides outside the gene matches: 7. Germline CDR1 SGHTA, CDR2 FQGNSA. For this clone: The target antigen is unknown.

This sequence was found in an adult in good health. This chain links TRBV7-2 with TRBJ2-3, with TRBD2 identical over 10 bases. Sequencing used peripheral blood, obtained on day 0 of AZD1222 vaccination. The CDR3 nucleotides read TGTGCCAGCAGCTTAACGGTAGCGGGGGGCCTCACAGATACGCAGTATTTT. Translated, it gives CASSLTVAGGLTDTQYF.